This note documents a single T cell receptor (beta chain) sequence. No cognate antigen has been identified for it. It has no much larger one-base neighbor in the sample; base qualities were not kept. The CDR3 runs 15 residues from the cysteine to the phenylalanine. Of the read, only the CDR3 DNA is kept; its 45 bases are in frame from base 1. According to the germline V gene, CDR1 reads SGDLS and CDR2 reads YYNGEE. Trimming takes 1 base off V and 3 bases off J; junction bases not matched to a gene: 4. Graves' hyperthyroidism was defined as stable when no progression to ophthalmopathy occurred over 18 months of follow-up. The hyperthyroidism patients were between 18 and 65 years old and newly diagnosed, with a disease duration of less than 2 months. Patients with uncontrolled infections, other autoimmune diseases, pregnancy or lactation were excluded. Diagnoses were based on clinical symptoms, serum thyroxine and TRAb, thyroid ultrasound and orbital computed tomography. PBMCs were separated from roughly 9.6 ml of fresh peripheral blood using Ficoll-Paque density gradient centrifugation. Trizol reagent was used to extract total RNA, and RNA quality was then checked on an Agilent 2100 Bioanalyzer.

Amplification of TCR beta CDR3 regions was carried out from RNA transcripts. The first round of RT-PCR for the TCR CDR3 was performed with the HTBI primer set and the Qiagen OneStep RT-PCR kit. A second multiplex PCR round built the libraries, followed by size selection and purification. The libraries were sequenced on an Illumina HiSeq2000 using paired-end 100 bp reads. Regarding the original processing steps: SOAPnuke was used to process the raw data, removing reads that contained adapters or uncalled bases, had a mean Phred below 15, or lacked an exact match to the constant primer or identifier. COPE v1.2.5 was used to merge high-quality paired reads, and clonotypes were defined as unique nucleotide sequences. MiTCR v1.1 was used to align clonotypes to the IMGT TRBV, TRBD and TRBJ reference segments. Analysis was restricted to V-J combinations with a frequency above 0.0001, which covered about 99% of repertoires. The TCS score was defined as F50 (clonal expansion) divided by E x V (chaos), with BLOSUM62-based TCRdist calculated between CDR3 peptides within each V-J. Welch's t-statistics and random forest reduced just over 500 V-J features to about 13, which were used in a naive Bayes classifier (R e1071). The raw public reads went through TCRdb reprocessing: fastp at Q25, MiXCR clone calling, in-frame beta chains kept. Every distinct CDR3 protein forms one entry, paired with its most common genes and DNA. TCRdb, not the authors, supplied the V and J calls. Within this sample are around 690,000 distinct CDR3 sequences, with approximately 15% of them counted one time only. About 14% of the sample is taken by the ten largest.

The data were obtained in a study of T cells in Graves' hyperthyroidism and ophthalmopathy (dated by TCRdb to about 2019). Background on the whole study: Peripheral blood samples were taken at initial diagnosis, before any treatment was given. To identify distinguishing TCR V-J signatures, a discovery cohort of 90 to 100 patients was used, comprising fewer than 45 with Graves' ophthalmopathy and some 60 with stable Graves' hyperthyroidism. An independent validation cohort of fewer than 20 hyperthyroidism patients and about 16 patients who later progressed to ophthalmopathy tested prospective prediction of ophthalmopathy. For training and testing, the roughly 100 patients in the discovery cohort were randomly divided in a 7:3 ratio. The study also compared thyroid tissue and blood T-cell repertoires from about six Graves' hyperthyroidism patients. After sampling, hyperthyroidism patients received methimazole starting at 30 mg daily, and ophthalmopathy patients received high-dose intravenous methylprednisolone. TCR Vbeta CDR3 sequencing of 120 to 150 peripheral blood samples (roughly 41 ophthalmopathy, approximately 80 hyperthyroidism and roughly 17 progressor patients) is reported in the paper.

On the study overall, not on this receptor specifically: A 13 V-J signature model separated ophthalmopathy from stable hyperthyroidism, with roughly 88% sensitivity and roughly 81% specificity in cross-validation and 80%/75% in testing. No statistical method was used to fix the sample size in advance, and group allocation was not hidden from the investigators. Blood samples also contained most of the expanded thyroid clonotypes (frequency above 0.001), which suggests that blood repertoires may reflect thyroid immune responses. In validation, progression to ophthalmopathy was predicted by the model with around 70% sensitivity and roughly 76% specificity, a median of approximately 7.1 months before onset.

The V and J segments used are TRBV9 and TRBJ2-1; the central 7 bases match TRBD1. Sequencing was carried out using blood. This TCR derives from a man between 50 and 59 years old with Graves' hyperthyroidism. The bases are TGTGCCAGCAGCGTAACGGGACAGAGCTACAATGAGCAGTTCTTC. It encodes CASSVTGQSYNEQFF.